This T cell receptor (beta chain) came from a study of lymphopenia after photon versus proton radiotherapy. Overall study results and limits: Better survival with proton therapy was suggested as possible, not demonstrated.

Profiled with immunoSEQ multiplex PCR; TCRdb holds only in-frame clones, not every one. The sample lists around 30,000 clones; about 80% were seen once. Trimming stripped 5 bases from V and 4 bases from J, with 9 bases between. This CDR3 region has 11 residues. Germline loops: CDR1 DFQATT, CDR2 SNEGSKA (reference sequence). This clone occurred a few times. The antigen remains unidentified. The receptor's source is a woman aged 70 to 79 with pancreatic cancer. The specimen comprised peripheral blood, sampled from a patient treated with proton-based radiotherapy. The chain combines TRBV20-1 with TRBJ2-7; tentatively, D is TRBD2 (5 bases). CDR3 region: CSAQEGYEQYF. The CDR3 DNA reads TGCAGTGCTCAAGAGGGATACGAGCAGTACTTC.